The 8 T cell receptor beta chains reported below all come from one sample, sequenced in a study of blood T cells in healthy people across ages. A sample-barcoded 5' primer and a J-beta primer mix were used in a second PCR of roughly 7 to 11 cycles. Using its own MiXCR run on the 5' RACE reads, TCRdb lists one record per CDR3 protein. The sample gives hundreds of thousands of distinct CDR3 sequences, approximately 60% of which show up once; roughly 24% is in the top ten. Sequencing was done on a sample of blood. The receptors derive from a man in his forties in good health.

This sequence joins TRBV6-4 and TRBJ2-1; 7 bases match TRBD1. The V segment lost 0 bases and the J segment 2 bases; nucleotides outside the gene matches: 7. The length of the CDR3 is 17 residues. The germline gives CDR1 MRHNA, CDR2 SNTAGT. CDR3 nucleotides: TGTGCCAGCAGTGACTCCAGACAGGGAGTTGCCTACAATGAGCAGTTCTTC. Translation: CASSDSRQGVAYNEQFF.

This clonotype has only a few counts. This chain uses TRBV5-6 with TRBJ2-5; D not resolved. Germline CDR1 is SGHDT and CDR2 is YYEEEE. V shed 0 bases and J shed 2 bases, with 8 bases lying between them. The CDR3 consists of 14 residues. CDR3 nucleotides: TGTGCCAGCAGCTTGGCGGTAGTTCAAGAGACCCAGTACTTC. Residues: CASSLAVVQETQYF.

The CDR3 sequence is CSVERGSGLRTRPQFF. CDR3 DNA: TGCAGCGTGGAAAGGGGGTCGGGACTACGGACCAGGCCGCAGTTCTTC. The genes are TRBV29-1 and TRBJ2-1; D is perhaps TRBD2 (7 bases). The germline gives CDR1 SQVTM, CDR2 ANQGSEA. This CDR3 comprises 16 residues. The V end lost 6 bases, the J end lost 12 bases, and 30 bases lay between the germline ends.

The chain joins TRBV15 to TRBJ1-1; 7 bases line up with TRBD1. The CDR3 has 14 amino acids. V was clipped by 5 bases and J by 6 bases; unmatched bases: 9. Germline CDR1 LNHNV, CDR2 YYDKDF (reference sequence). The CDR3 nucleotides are TGTGCCACCAGCCGGCCGGACAGGAGTCCTGAAGCTTTCTTT. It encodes CATSRPDRSPEAFF.

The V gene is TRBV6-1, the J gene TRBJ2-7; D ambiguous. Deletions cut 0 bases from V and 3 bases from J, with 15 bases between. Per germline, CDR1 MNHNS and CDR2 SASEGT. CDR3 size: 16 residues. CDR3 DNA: TGTGCCAGCAGTGAAGCCCCTTCCTGGCTGATCTACGAGCAGTACTTC. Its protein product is CASSEAPSWLIYEQYF.

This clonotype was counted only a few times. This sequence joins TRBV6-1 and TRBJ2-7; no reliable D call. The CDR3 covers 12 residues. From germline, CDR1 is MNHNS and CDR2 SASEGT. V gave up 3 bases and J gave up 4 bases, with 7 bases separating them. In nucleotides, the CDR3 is TGTGCCAGCAGTGAGTCCATTTACGAGCAGTACTTC. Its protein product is CASSESIYEQYF.

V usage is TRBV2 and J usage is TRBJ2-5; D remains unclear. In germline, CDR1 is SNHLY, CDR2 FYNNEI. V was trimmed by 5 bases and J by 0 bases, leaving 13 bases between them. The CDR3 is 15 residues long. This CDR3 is CASSPTYTYQETQYF. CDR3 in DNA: TGTGCCAGCAGTCCGACCTACACGTACCAAGAGACCCAGTACTTC.

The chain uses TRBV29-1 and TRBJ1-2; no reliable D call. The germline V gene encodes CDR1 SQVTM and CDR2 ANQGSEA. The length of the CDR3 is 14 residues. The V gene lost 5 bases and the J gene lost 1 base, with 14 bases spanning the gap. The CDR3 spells CSVSLKTYNYGYTF. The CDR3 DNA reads TGCAGCGTTTCCCTCAAGACCTATAACTATGGCTACACCTTC.